The next 8 T cell receptor beta chains were all read from a single sample in a study of Tregs in tolerant kidney transplant recipients. Here immunoSEQ multiplex PCR was the method, and the copy in TCRdb shows in-frame clones only, minus some. The repertoire holds about 240,000 clones, with 80% to 85% as singletons. Sequenced material: CD4+ T cells from blood. The source of these receptors is a human donor in good health.

The chain has TRBV11-1 and TRBJ2-7, with 12 positions matching TRBD1. Trimming at V came to 5 bases and at J to 9 bases, leaving 11 bases not matched to a gene. The CDR3 runs to 15 residues. Germline V gene data show CDR1 as SGHAT and CDR2 as FQDESV (reference sequence). The CDR3 here is CASSPDRDRGRPQYF. The DNA for the CDR3 is TGTGCCAGCAGCCCAGACCGGGACAGGGGGCGTCCGCAGTACTTC.

The chain is built from TRBV6-5 and TRBJ1-2; D gene ambiguous. In germline, CDR1 is MNHEY, CDR2 SVGAGI. The CDR3 has 15 amino acids. The V and J ends lost 0 bases and 5 bases respectively, with 13 bases between them. The CDR3 DNA sequence: TGTGCCAGCAGTTACTCCGGGAGGACCCCTTATGGCTACACCTTC. The encoded protein is CASSYSGRTPYGYTF.

The rearrangement uses TRBV19 and TRBJ1-2; D remains ambiguous. V shed 3 bases and J shed 3 bases, with 14 bases lying between them. The CDR3 has 15 amino acids. Germline V gene data show CDR1 as LNHDA and CDR2 as SQIVND (reference sequence). For the CDR3, the DNA is TGTGCCAGTAGTATTGGGCAGGCGAGGGACTATGGCTACACCTTC. This codes for CASSIGQARDYGYTF.

The rearrangement joins TRBV27 to TRBJ2-7; no clear D. Trimming cost V 6 bases and J 2 bases, with 20 bases left between them. There are 16 residues in the CDR3. Per the germline V gene, CDR1 is MNHEY and CDR2 is SMNVEV (reference sequence). CDR3: CASRVRRGALTYEQYF. The CDR3 region has the DNA TGTGCCAGCAGAGTTAGACGAGGAGCGCTGACCTACGAGCAGTACTTC.

J is TRBJ2-5 and V is TRBV6-6, with TRBD2 identical over 9 bases. CDR1 and CDR2 (germline): MNHNY, SVGAGI (reference sequence). Trimming cost V 5 bases and J 0 bases; bases outside gene matches: 7. There are 16 residues in the CDR3. CDR3 DNA: TGTGCCAGCAGTCCCAGGGCGGGGGGGTACCAAGAGACCCAGTACTTC. Translation: CASSPRAGGYQETQYF.

The DNA for the CDR3 is TGTGCCAGCTCACCAGCCACAGGGTCTAATTCACCCCTCCACTTT. Its protein product is CASSPATGSNSPLHF. J is TRBJ1-6 and V is TRBV18, with a weak D call TRBD1 (6 bases). Per the germline V gene, CDR1 is KGHSH and CDR2 is LQKENI. V lost 2 bases, J lost 6 bases, and 11 bases lay in between. The CDR3 runs 15 residues.

This chain links TRBV10-3 with TRBJ2-1; TRBD1 matches 11 bases. Germline-derived CDR1 and CDR2 are ENHRY and SYGVKD. The CDR3 totals 16 residues. Trimming took 3 bases from V and 7 from J; bases not matched to a gene: 8. The CDR3 bases are TGTGCCATCAGTGATTTGCGGACAGGGGGCTTAAATGAGCAGTTCTTC. Translated, it gives CAISDLRTGGLNEQFF.

The chain uses TRBV5-1 and TRBJ2-6, with unresolved D. The CDR3 has 17 amino acids. The V gene lost 4 bases and the J gene lost 4 bases, with 18 bases spanning the gap. Per the germline V gene, CDR1 is SGHRS and CDR2 is YFSETQ. The DNA for the CDR3 is TGCGCCAGCAGCCCGGACCCTCCCCCCTCCGGGGCCAACGTCCTGACTTTC. Amino acid sequence: CASSPDPPPSGANVLTF.